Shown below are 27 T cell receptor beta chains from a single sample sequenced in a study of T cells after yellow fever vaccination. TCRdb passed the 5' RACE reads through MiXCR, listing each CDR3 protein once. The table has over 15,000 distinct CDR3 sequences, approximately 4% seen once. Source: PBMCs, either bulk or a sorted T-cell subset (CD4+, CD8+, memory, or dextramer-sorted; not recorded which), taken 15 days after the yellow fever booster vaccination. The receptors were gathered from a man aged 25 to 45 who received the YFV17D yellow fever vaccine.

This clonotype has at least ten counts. The CDR3 sequence is CAWNRAYMYGYTF. DNA for the CDR3: TGTGCCTGGAACAGGGCCTATATGTATGGCTACACCTTC. V usage is TRBV30 and J usage is TRBJ1-2; D perhaps matches TRBD1 (6 bases). CDR1 and CDR2 (germline): GTSNPN, SVGIG (reference sequence). V lost 4 bases and J 5 bases, leaving 14 bases between the germline ends. The CDR3 is made up of 13 amino acids.

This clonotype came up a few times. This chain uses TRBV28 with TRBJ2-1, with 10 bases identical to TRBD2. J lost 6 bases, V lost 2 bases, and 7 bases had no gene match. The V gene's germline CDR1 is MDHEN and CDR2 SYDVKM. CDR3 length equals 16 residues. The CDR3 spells CASSLLAGATGNEQFF. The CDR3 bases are TGTGCCAGCAGTTTACTAGCGGGAGCTACCGGCAATGAGCAGTTCTTC.

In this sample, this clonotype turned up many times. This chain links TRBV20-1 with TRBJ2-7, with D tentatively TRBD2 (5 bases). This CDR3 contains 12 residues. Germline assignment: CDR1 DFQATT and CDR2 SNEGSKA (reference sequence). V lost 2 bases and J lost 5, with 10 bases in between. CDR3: CSARLGSHEQYF. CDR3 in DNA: TGCAGTGCTAGACTAGGGAGTCACGAGCAGTACTTC.

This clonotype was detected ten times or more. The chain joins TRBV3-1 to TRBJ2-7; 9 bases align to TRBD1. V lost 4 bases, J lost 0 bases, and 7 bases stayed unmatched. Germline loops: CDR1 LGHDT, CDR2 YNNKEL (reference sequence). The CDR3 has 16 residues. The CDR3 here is CASSPLPGQGSYEQYF. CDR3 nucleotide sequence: TGTGCCAGCAGCCCTCTCCCGGGACAGGGCTCCTACGAGCAGTACTTC.

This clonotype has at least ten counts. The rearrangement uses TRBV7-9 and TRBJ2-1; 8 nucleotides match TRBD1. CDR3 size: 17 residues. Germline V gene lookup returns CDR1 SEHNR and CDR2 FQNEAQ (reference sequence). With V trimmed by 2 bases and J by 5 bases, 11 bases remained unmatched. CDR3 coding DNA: TGTGCCAGCAGCTTAACCCCGACAGGGGTCGGGAACAATGAGCAGTTCTTC. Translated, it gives CASSLTPTGVGNNEQFF.

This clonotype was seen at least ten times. CDR3 coding DNA: TGCAGTGCCCTACGGACAACGGAGACCCAGTACTTC. Translating gives CSALRTTETQYF. This chain connects TRBV20-1 to TRBJ2-5, with D perhaps matching TRBD1 (5 bases). This CDR3 has 12 residues. Trimming removed 6 bases from V and 5 bases from J, with 13 bases in between. Germline assignment: CDR1 DFQATT and CDR2 SNEGSKA (reference sequence).

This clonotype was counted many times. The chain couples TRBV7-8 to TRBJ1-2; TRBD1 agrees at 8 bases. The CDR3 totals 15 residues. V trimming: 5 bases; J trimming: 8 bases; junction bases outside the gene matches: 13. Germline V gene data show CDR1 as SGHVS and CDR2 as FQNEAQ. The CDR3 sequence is CASSHRDRKSAGYTF. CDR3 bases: TGTGCCAGCAGCCATAGGGACAGGAAATCCGCAGGCTACACCTTC.

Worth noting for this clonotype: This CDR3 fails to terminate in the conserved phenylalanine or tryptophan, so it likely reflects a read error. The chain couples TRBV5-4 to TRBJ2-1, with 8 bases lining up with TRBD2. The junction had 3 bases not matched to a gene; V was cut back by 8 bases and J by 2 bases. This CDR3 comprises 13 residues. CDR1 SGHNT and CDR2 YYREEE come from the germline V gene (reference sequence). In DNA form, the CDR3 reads TGTGCCAGGAGCGGGAGAGCCTACAATGAGCAGTTCTAC. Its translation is CARSGRAYNEQFY.

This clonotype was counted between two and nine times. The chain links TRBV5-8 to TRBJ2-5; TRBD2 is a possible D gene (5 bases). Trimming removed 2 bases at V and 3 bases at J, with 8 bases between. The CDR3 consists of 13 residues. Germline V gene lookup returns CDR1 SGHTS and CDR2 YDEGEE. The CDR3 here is CASSFGAEETQYF. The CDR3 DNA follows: TGTGCCAGCAGCTTTGGAGCGGAAGAGACCCAGTACTTC.

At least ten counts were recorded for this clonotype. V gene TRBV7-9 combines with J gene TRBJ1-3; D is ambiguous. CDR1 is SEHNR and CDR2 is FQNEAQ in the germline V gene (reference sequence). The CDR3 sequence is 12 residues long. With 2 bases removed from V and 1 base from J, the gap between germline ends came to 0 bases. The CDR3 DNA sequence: TGTGCCAGCAGCTTATCTGGAAACACCATATATTTT. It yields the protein CASSLSGNTIYF. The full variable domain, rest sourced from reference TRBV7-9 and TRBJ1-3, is DTGVSQNPRHKITKRGQNVTFRCDPISEHNRLYWYRQTLGQGPEFLTYFQNEAQLEKSRLLSDRFSAERPKGSFSTLEIQRTEQGDSAMYLCASSLSGNTIYFGEGSWLTVV.

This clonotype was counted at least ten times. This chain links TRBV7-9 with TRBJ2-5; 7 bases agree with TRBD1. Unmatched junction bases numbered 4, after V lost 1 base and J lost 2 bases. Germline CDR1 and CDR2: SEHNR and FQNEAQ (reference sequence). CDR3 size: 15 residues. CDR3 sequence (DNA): TGTGCCAGCAGCTTAGTCTCAGGGGGTCAAGAGACCCAGTACTTC. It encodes CASSLVSGGQETQYF.

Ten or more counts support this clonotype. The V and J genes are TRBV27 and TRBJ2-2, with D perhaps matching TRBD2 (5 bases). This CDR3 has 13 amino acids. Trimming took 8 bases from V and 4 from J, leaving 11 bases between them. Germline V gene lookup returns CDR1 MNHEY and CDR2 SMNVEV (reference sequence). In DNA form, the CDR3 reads TGTGCCAGCGGCCTCGCGGGCACCGGGGAGCTGTTTTTT. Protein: CASGLAGTGELFF.

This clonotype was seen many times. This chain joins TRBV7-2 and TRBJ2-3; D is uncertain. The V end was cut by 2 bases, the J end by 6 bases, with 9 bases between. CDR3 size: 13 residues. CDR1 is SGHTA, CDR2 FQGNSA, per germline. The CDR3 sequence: CASSLTLVDTQYF. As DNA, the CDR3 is TGTGCCAGCAGCTTAACACTGGTGGATACGCAGTATTTT. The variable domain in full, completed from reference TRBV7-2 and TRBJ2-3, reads GAGVSQSPSNKVTEKGKDVELRCDPISGHTALYWYRQSLGQGLEFLIYFQGNSAPDKSGLPSDRFSAERTGGSVSTLTIQRTQQEDSAVYLCASSLTLVDTQYFGPGTRLTVL.

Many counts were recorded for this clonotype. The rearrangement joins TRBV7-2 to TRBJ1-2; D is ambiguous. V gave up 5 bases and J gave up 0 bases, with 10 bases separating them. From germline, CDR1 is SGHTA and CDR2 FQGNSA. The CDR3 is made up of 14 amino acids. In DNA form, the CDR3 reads TGTGCCAGCAGCCCCGACCCATCTAACTATGGCTACACCTTC. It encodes CASSPDPSNYGYTF.

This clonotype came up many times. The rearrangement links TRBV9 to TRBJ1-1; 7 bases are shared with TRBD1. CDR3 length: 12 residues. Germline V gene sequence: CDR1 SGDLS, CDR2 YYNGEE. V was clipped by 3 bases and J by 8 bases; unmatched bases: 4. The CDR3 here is CASSARQGEAFF. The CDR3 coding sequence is TGTGCCAGCAGCGCTCGACAGGGAGAAGCTTTCTTT.

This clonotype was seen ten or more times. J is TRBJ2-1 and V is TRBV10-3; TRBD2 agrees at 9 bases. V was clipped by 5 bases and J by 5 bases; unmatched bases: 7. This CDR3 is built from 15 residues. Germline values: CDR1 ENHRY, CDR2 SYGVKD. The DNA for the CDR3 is TGTGCCATCAGTCCCTCGGCTAGCGGGAACAATGAGCAGTTCTTC. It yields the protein CAISPSASGNNEQFF.

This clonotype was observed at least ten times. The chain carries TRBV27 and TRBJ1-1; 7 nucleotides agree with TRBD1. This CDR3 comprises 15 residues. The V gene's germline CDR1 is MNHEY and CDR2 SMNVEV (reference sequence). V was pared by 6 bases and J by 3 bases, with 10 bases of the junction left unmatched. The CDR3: CASSVYRGGYTEAFF. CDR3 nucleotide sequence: TGTGCCAGCAGCGTATACAGGGGTGGTTACACTGAAGCTTTCTTT.

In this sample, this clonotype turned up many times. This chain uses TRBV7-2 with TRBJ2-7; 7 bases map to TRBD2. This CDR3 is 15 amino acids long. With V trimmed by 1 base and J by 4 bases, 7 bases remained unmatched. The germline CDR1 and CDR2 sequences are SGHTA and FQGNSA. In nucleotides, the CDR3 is TGTGCCAGCAGCTTAGTCGCGGGACTATCGTACGAGCAGTACTTC. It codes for CASSLVAGLSYEQYF.

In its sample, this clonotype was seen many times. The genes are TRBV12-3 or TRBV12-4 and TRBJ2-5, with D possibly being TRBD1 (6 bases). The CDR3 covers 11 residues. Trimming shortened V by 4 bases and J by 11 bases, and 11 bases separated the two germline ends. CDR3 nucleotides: TGTGCCAGCAGTTGGGGGCAGGAGCAGTACTTC. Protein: CASSWGQEQYF.

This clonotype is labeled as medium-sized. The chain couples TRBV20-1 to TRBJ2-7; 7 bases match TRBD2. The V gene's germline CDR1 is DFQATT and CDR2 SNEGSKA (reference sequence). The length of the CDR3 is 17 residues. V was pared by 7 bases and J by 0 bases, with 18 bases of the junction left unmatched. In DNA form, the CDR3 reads TGCAGTGTTAGGACGGCTAGCGGAGCCCTCCCCTCCTACGAGCAGTACTTC. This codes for CSVRTASGALPSYEQYF.

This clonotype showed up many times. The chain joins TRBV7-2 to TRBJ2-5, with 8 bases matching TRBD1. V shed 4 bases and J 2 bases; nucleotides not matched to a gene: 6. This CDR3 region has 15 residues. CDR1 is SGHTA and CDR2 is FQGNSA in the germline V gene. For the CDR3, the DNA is TGTGCCAGCAGCTGGCCAGGGGGCGGGCAAGAGACCCAGTACTTC. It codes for CASSWPGGGQETQYF.

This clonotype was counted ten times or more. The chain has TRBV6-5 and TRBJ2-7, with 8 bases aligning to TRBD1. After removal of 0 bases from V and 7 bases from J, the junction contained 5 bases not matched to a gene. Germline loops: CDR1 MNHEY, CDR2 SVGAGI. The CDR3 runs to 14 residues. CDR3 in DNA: TGTGCCAGCAGTTACTCAGGACAGGGAGGAGAGCAGTACTTC. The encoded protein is CASSYSGQGGEQYF.

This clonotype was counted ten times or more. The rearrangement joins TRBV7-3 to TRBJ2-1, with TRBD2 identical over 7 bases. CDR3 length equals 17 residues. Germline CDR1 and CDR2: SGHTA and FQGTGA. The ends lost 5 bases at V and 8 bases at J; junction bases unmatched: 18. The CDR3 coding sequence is TGTGCCAGCAGCCCCCAGGACATCCGGGACTATTCCTATGAGCAGTTCTTC. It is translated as CASSPQDIRDYSYEQFF.

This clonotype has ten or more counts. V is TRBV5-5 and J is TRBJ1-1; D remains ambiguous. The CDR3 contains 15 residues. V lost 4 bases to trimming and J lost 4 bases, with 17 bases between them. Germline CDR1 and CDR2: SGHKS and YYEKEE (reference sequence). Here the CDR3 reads CASSQDGLSSTEAFF. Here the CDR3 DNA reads TGTGCCAGCAGCCAAGATGGCCTTTCCAGCACTGAAGCTTTCTTT.

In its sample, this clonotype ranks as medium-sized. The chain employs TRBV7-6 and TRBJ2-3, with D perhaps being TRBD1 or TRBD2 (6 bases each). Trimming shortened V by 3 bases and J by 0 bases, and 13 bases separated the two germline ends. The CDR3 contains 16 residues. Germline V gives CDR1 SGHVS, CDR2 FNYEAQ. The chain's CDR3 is CASSLEGVTSTDTQYF. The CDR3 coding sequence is TGTGCCAGCAGCTTGGAGGGGGTCACGAGCACAGATACGCAGTATTTT.

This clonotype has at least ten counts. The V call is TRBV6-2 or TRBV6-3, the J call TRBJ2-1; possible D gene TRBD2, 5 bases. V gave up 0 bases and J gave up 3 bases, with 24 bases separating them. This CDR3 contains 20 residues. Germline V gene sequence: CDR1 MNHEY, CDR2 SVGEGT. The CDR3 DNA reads TGTGCCAGCAGTTACTCGATGATTCCCCCTTTTGGTAGCGACTACAATGAGCAGTTCTTC. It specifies CASSYSMIPPFGSDYNEQFF.

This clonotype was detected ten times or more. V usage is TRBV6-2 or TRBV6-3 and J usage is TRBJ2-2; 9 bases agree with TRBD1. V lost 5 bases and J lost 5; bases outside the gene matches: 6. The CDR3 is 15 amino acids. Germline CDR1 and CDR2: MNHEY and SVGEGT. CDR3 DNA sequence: TGTGCCAGCAGTCCAGGGACAGGGAAAACCGGGGAGCTGTTTTTT. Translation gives CASSPGTGKTGELFF.